This T cell receptor (beta chain) came from a study of cytomegalovirus exposure and HLA in healthy donors. V was shortened by 3 bases and J by 4 bases, with 9 bases between the two germline ends. The CDR3 is 13 amino acids. CDR1 and CDR2 from the germline V gene are MRHNA and SNTAGT. Primers included in the PCR were 60 Vbeta and 13 Jbeta primers. Clones were sequenced by immunoSEQ multiplex PCR, and TCRdb holds only the in-frame ones, with some missing. Among 90,000 to 150,000 clones listed, around 77% were seen once. Study-wide points: The authors considered a cluster of highly shared sequence variants likely to be a sequencing artifact.

About this clone itself: The antigen is unknown.

The material sequenced was PBMCs. The V gene is TRBV6-4, the J gene TRBJ1-1; D gene unclear. The sequence came from a man in his forties in good health and CMV-seropositive. The CDR3, as DNA: TGTGCCAGCAGTGAGGGCGGAGGCACTGAAGCTTTCTTT. This encodes CASSEGGGTEAFF.